This TCR beta chain is from a study of memory CD4+ T cells and cytomegalovirus serostatus. The study, taken as a whole, reports: Of approximately 150 reported CMV TCRbeta sequences, around 63 were found in memory CD4+ repertoires. Median bootstrapped AUC for CMV status was about 0.96 originally, approximately 0.9 US-trained.

The table came from immunoSEQ multiplex PCR; TCRdb's copy has only in-frame clones and leaves some out. The profile shows under 55,000 clones, around 80% of them singletons. Turning to this clone: Its target is unknown.

The sort gate was single viable CD3+CD4+CD8-CD45RO+ cells for memory CD4+ T cells. Positive selection with CD4 microbeads enriched total CD4+ T cells. The CDR3 has 12 amino acids. Germline CDR1 reads SQVTM; CDR2 reads ANQGSEA. With 4 bases removed from V and 4 bases from J, the gap between germline ends came to 9 bases. V gene TRBV29-1 combines with J gene TRBJ2-3, with D hard to call. Sequences were obtained from memory CD4+ T cells from blood. The source of this sequence is an adult in good health and CMV-seropositive. The CDR3 is CSVAGVPDTQYF. CDR3 bases: TGCAGCGTTGCTGGGGTTCCAGATACGCAGTATTTT.